This TCR beta chain came from a study of blood T cell repertoires in COVID-19. Study in general: PBMCs, B-cell-depleted T cells, or T cells provided the cDNA or gDNA that made up the material.

V was cut by 5 bases and J by 1 base, with 6 bases left in between. This CDR3 spans 12 amino acids. CDR1 is SQVTM, CDR2 ANQGSEA, per germline. The assay was immunoSEQ multiplex PCR, and TCRdb's table has in-frame clones only and misses some. This sample has 100,000 to 150,000 clones, with about four fifths found just once. The sequenced sample was peripheral blood. The sequence was obtained from a man aged 35-49 years with active or convalescent COVID-19. The V call is TRBV29-1, the J call TRBJ2-4; D remains unclear. CDR3 sequence reads: CSVRVAKNIQYF. CDR3 coding DNA: TGCAGCGTTAGAGTCGCCAAAAACATTCAGTACTTC.